The sequence of this T cell receptor (beta chain) was determined in a study of T cell responses to AZD1222 COVID-19 vaccine. This CDR3 has 16 amino acids. Looked up from germline, CDR1 is MGHDK and CDR2 is SYGVNS. After removal of 0 bases from V and 7 bases from J, the junction contained 7 bases not matched to a gene. Sequenced by immunoSEQ multiplex PCR; TCRdb stores in-frame clones only, minus some. The data show about 94,000 clones, around 85% seen once. The chain uses TRBV25-1 and TRBJ2-1, with 9 bases identical to TRBD2. The sequences come from peripheral blood, collected 28 days after the second AZD1222 dose. The TCR originated in an adult who received the AZD1222 COVID-19 vaccine. The CDR3: CASSEYGGRVKNEQFF. In nucleotides, the CDR3 is TGTGCCAGCAGTGAATACGGCGGGAGGGTAAAGAATGAGCAGTTCTTC. Using reference TRBV25-1 and TRBJ2-1 for the parts outside the CDR3, the full variable domain is EADIYQTPRYLVIGTGKKITLECSQTMGHDKMYWYQQDPGMELHLIHYSYGVNSTEKGDLSSESTVSRIRTEHFPLTLESARPSHTSQYLCASSEYGGRVKNEQFFGPGTRLTVL.